Sequencing of this T cell receptor beta chain was carried out in a study of blood T cell repertoires in COVID-19. V was trimmed by 3 bases and J by 1 base, leaving 10 bases between them. Germline lookup yields CDR1 WNHNN and CDR2 SYGVQD (reference sequence). The CDR3 is made up of 16 amino acids. Original methodology: Nucleated cell number was recorded as an estimate derived from reference gene primer amplification. Clones were read by immunoSEQ multiplex PCR, and TCRdb kept only the in-frame ones, dropping some. V, J and clone size derive from that table, while D and trimming were established from the DNA sequence. The sample carries under 95,000 clones, around 88% recorded once.

The chain combines TRBV10-1 with TRBJ2-6; no firm D call. The sequenced sample consisted of peripheral blood. The TCR sequence derives from a man between 60 and 75 years old with acute or convalescent COVID-19. The CDR3 region is CASSDQTASGANVLTF. The CDR3 DNA is TGCGCCAGCAGTGATCAAACAGCTTCTGGGGCCAACGTCCTGACTTTC.